This T cell receptor (beta chain) was retrieved from a study of shared T cell receptors in the human thymus (dated by TCRdb to the early 2020s). Some background on the complete study: The study investigated the way shared, self-reactive T-cell receptor alpha chains are produced in the human thymus.

The library relied on the immunoSEQ multiplex PCR assay. In TCRdb, the immuneACCESS table is reduced to in-frame sequences with V and J assigned. These tables do not hold every clone; where another copy was compared, an unresolved V gene accounts for under half, and the others remain unexplained. Counted in this sample were approximately 760,000 clones; roughly 88% of them appeared once. The ten largest clones take up 0.008% to 0.011% of the sample. CDR1 ENHRY and CDR2 SYGVKD were looked up in the germline V gene. The V end gives up 0 bases and the J end 3 bases, leaving 19 bases in the junction not matched to a gene. The CDR3 sequence holds 20 residues, the cysteine and phenylalanine included. Left in the record is the CDR3 DNA by itself, 60 bases read in frame from the first base. A single count supports this clone. The antigen it recognizes is unknown. Qualities for individual bases were not recorded, and no much larger clone is one base off.

These records were also assigned to another study, of human thymus T cells. The second investigation adds: In Finland, the donors were immunologically healthy infants who were having open corrective cardiac surgery for congenital heart defects. Thymus tissue was obtained as surgical resects removed during corrective cardiac surgery. Usage of V and J gene segments appeared to be biased in both the thymic and the peripheral blood repertoires. According to the related research, thymic TCR repertoires were highly overlapping among unrelated individuals. The study used eight infant thymus samples plus four related peripheral blood samples to characterize TCR alpha and beta repertoires. The cohort included several male and two female infants, with donor ages spanning 7 to 244 days. After being mechanically released from the tissue, thymocytes were kept at -70 degrees C in pellets of about 10-32 million cells. Genomic DNA was extracted from frozen cell pellets with a QIAsymphony instrument. TCRB and TCRAD loci were amplified from a standardized quantity of quality-controlled genomic DNA using the immunoSEQ multiplex PCR assay. The V(D)J region was spanned by amplicons of a length sufficient to cover the CDR3 and to identify V and J genes. Through the commercial immunoSEQ service, the amplicons were sequenced on an Illumina platform. Primer bias and sequencing errors were corrected using previously described methods, and TCRAD and TCRB definitions followed the IMGT database. Repertoires were analysed with immunoSEQ Analyzer 3.0 and VDJTools, covering basic statistics, V/J segment usage, diversity estimates, rarefaction and pairwise overlap. To estimate diversity, the Chao1, ChaoE, Efron-Thisted, Shannon and inverse Simpson indices were applied, and diversity was also estimated on datasets down-sampled to the smallest sample. Repertoire overlap used strict matching of CDR3 nucleotide sequence, V gene and J gene, with Jaccard-based multidimensional scaling clustering. On average, thymus samples gave 800,000 or so unique TCRB clonotypes, whereas blood samples gave roughly 80,000.

Recombination linked TRBV10-3 to TRBJ1-2; TRBD1 lines up with 7 middle nucleotides. The receptor comes from a girl in the first two years of life with a congenital heart defect. Donor details come from another sample of the same person, matched by shared clones. Sequencing input: thymocytes. The DNA is TGTGCCATCAGTGAGTCGGTTGGGAACCGACAGGGCAGGTCACACTATGGCTACACCTTC. It codes for CAISESVGNRQGRSHYGYTF.